The entry that follows covers one TCR beta chain sequence. Measured with immunoSEQ multiplex PCR; TCRdb has only the in-frame clones, and not every one. Of 150,000 to 200,000 clones in the sample, more than 70% are singletons; the top ten hold 4.5% to 7.5%. The data originate from a study of blood T cell repertoires in COVID-19. Study background: PBMCs, B-cell-depleted T cells, or T cells provided the cDNA or gDNA that made up the material.

Participants' reported clinical history set cohort assignment. Germline-derived CDR1 and CDR2 are SNHLY and FYNNEI. The V segment lost 4 bases and the J segment 4 bases; nucleotides outside the gene matches: 4. The CDR3 spans 15 residues. The sequence was collected from a man in his forties or fifties who had recovered from COVID-19. V usage is TRBV2 and J usage is TRBJ2-1, with 10 nucleotides matching TRBD1. The sequenced sample was PBMCs or T cells enriched from blood (not recorded which). The CDR3 protein is CASSVDRGQYNEQFF. The CDR3 DNA reads as TGTGCCAGCAGTGTTGACAGGGGGCAGTACAATGAGCAGTTCTTC.